The 21 T cell receptor beta chains reported below all come from one sample, sequenced in a study of blood T cell repertoires in COVID-19. TCRdb's copy holds only in-frame clones and misses some; the assay was immunoSEQ multiplex PCR. The table records 130,000 to 150,000 clones, over 75% of them present only once. The sample comprised peripheral blood. Source of these receptors: a man younger than 35 with COVID-19, enrolled during active disease.

The chain employs TRBV10-2 and TRBJ2-3; weak D call: TRBD1 (5 bases). The V gene's germline CDR1 is WSHSY and CDR2 SAAADI. V was trimmed by 3 bases and J by 8 bases, leaving 12 bases between them. There are 13 residues in the CDR3. CDR3 DNA: TGCGCCAGCAGTGAATACAGGTTTGTTACGCAGTATTTT. Translated: CASSEYRFVTQYF.

V gene TRBV27 combines with J gene TRBJ2-7; D unclear. Germline CDR1 reads MNHEY; CDR2 reads SMNVEV (reference sequence). This CDR3 is built from 15 residues. The germline V and J ends were trimmed by 6 bases and 0 bases, with 15 bases remaining between them. The CDR3 sequence is CASSLGAPSSYEQYF. In DNA, the CDR3 is TGTGCCAGCAGCCTTGGAGCGCCAAGCTCCTACGAGCAGTACTTC.

This sequence joins TRBV5-1 and TRBJ2-1; 14 positions match TRBD2. J was trimmed by 7 bases and V by 4 bases; bases with no gene match: 4. The CDR3 is 15 residues long. Germline V gene sequence: CDR1 SGHRS, CDR2 YFSETQ. This CDR3 is CASSLRTSGRNEQFF. The CDR3 DNA sequence: TGCGCCAGCAGCCTGAGGACTAGCGGGAGGAATGAGCAGTTCTTC.

V usage is TRBV30 and J usage is TRBJ2-7, with D uncertain. Per the germline V gene, CDR1 is GTSNPN and CDR2 is SVGIG (reference sequence). This CDR3 comprises 12 residues. V lost 2 bases to trimming and J lost 6 bases, with 11 bases between them. The CDR3 loop reads CAWSPYTGEQYF. The CDR3 DNA reads as TGTGCCTGGAGTCCCTATACTGGCGAGCAGTACTTC.

This chain links TRBV5-4 with TRBJ1-5, with D perhaps matching TRBD1 (5 bases). The V gene's germline CDR1 is SGHNT and CDR2 YYREEE (reference sequence). V was shortened by 4 bases and J by 6 bases, with 11 bases between the two germline ends. The CDR3 sequence is 13 residues long. CDR3 residues: CASSGGEGQPQHF. The DNA of the CDR3 is TGTGCCAGCAGCGGAGGGGAGGGTCAGCCCCAGCATTTT. Full variable domain (outside the CDR3, taken from reference TRBV5-4 and TRBJ1-5): ETGVTQSPTHLIKTRGQQVTLRCSSQSGHNTVSWYQQALGQGPQFIFQYYREEENGRGNFPPRFSGLQFPNYSSELNVNALELDDSALYLCASSGGEGQPQHFGDGTRLSIL.

This sequence joins TRBV6-5 and TRBJ2-4; D is uncertain. Germline lookup yields CDR1 MNHEY and CDR2 SVGAGI. V lost 10 bases and J lost 10, with 20 bases in between. The CDR3 covers 13 residues. In nucleotides, the CDR3 is TGTGCCACCCTCTTGGTGGGCGACCCTATTCAGTACTTC. Translating it yields CATLLVGDPIQYF.

The chain has TRBV29-1 and TRBJ1-2, with 11 positions matching TRBD1. The germline CDR1 and CDR2 sequences are SQVTM and ANQGSEA. After removal of 5 bases from V and 7 bases from J, the junction contained 3 bases not matched to a gene. This CDR3 contains 12 residues. This chain's CDR3 is CSVTGQGAGYTF. The CDR3 DNA is TGCAGCGTTACCGGACAGGGGGCTGGCTACACCTTC. Supplemented by reference TRBV29-1 and TRBJ1-2, the full variable domain reads SAVISQKPSRDICQRGTSLTIQCQVDSQVTMMFWYRQQPGQSLTLIATANQGSEATYESGFVIDKFPISRPNLTFSTLTVSNMSPEDSSIYLCSVTGQGAGYTFGSGTRLTVV.

This clone was found a few times. The V call is TRBV2, the J call TRBJ1-1; a possible D gene is TRBD1 (5 bases). The V end was cut by 11 bases, the J end by 4 bases, with 11 bases between. CDR1 and CDR2 (germline): SNHLY, FYNNEI. The CDR3 runs 11 residues. The chain's CDR3 is CAVRAATEAFF. The CDR3 DNA sequence: TGTGCCGTCAGGGCGGCCACTGAAGCTTTCTTT.

This chain connects TRBV5-1 to TRBJ2-5; possibly TRBD2 for D (6 bases). This CDR3 contains 14 residues. Germline V gene data show CDR1 as SGHRS and CDR2 as YFSETQ. Trimming took off 4 bases at V and 5 bases at J, with 15 bases between the two ends. The CDR3 DNA follows: TGCGCCAGCAGCGCCGGGGGATTGGGGGAGACCCAGTACTTC. Its protein is CASSAGGLGETQYF.

This clone occurred a few times. This CDR3 reads CASSYEVQEPYNEQFF. CDR3 in DNA: TGTGCCAGCAGTTACGAGGTACAGGAGCCTTACAATGAGCAGTTCTTC. J is TRBJ2-1 and V is TRBV6-6; D may be TRBD1 (5 bases). The CDR3 is 16 residues long. V lost 2 bases to trimming and J lost 4 bases, with 15 bases between them. CDR1 and CDR2 from the germline V gene are MNHNY and SVGAGI (reference sequence).

This clone showed up just once. J is TRBJ2-1 and V is TRBV5-6; D unresolved. The CDR3 spans 12 residues. The germline CDR1 and CDR2 sequences are SGHDT and YYEEEE. V was trimmed by 1 base and J by 8 bases, leaving 7 bases between them. The DNA of the CDR3 is TGTGCCAGCAGCTTGATGGCCGATGAGCAGTTCTTC. Encoded protein: CASSLMADEQFF.

The rearrangement uses TRBV15 and TRBJ2-1, with 11 bases fitting TRBD2. The CDR3 runs to 13 residues. The V and J ends lost 5 bases and 9 bases, in that order; junction bases with no gene match: 3. Per the germline V gene, CDR1 is LNHNV and CDR2 is YYDKDF (reference sequence). The CDR3, as DNA: TGTGCCACCAGCCTAGCGGGAGGTAGTGAGCAGTTCTTC. Translated, it gives CATSLAGGSEQFF.

This chain uses TRBV3-1 (or the pseudogene TRBV3-2) with TRBJ2-5, with 10 bases identical to TRBD2. V gave up 2 bases and J gave up 3 bases; unmatched junction bases: 0. Germline V gene sequence: CDR1 LGHDT, CDR2 YNNKEL (reference sequence). The CDR3 is 14 amino acids. CDR3 in amino acids: CASSQLAGEETQYF. In DNA, the CDR3 is TGTGCCAGCAGCCAACTAGCGGGAGAAGAGACCCAGTACTTC.

The CDR3 nucleotides are TGTGCCAGCTCACCCCGGGTTAATGAGCAGTTCTTC. Amino acid sequence: CASSPRVNEQFF. The chain carries TRBV18 and TRBJ2-1; D is unclear. Germline lookup yields CDR1 KGHSH and CDR2 LQKENI. The V and J ends lost 3 bases and 7 bases respectively, with 7 bases between them. The CDR3 sequence is 12 residues long.

The chain links TRBV2 to TRBJ1-2; TRBD1 might be the D (5 bases). CDR1 is SNHLY and CDR2 is FYNNEI in the germline V gene. The CDR3 covers 16 residues. Trimming removed 0 bases at V and 5 bases at J, with 16 bases between. CDR3 protein: CASSEARDSEGYGYTF. In DNA, the CDR3 is TGTGCCAGCAGTGAAGCGCGGGACTCCGAGGGGTATGGCTACACCTTC. The whole variable domain, filled in from reference TRBV2 and TRBJ1-2, reads EPEVTQTPSHQVTQMGQEVILRCVPISNHLYFYWYRQILGQKVEFLVSFYNNEISEKSEIFDDQFSVERPDGSNFTLKIRSTKLEDSAMYFCASSEARDSEGYGYTFGSGTRLTVV.

CDR3 region: CASSEIKVAGYYNEQFF. CDR3 bases: TGTGCCAGCAGTGAAATTAAGGTAGCGGGCTACTACAATGAGCAGTTCTTC. This rearrangement joins TRBV6-1 to TRBJ2-1; 7 bases map to TRBD2. Germline V gene data show CDR1 as MNHNS and CDR2 as SASEGT. V lost 2 bases and J lost 3; bases outside the gene matches: 10. The CDR3 is 17 amino acids.

The DNA of the CDR3 is TGTGCCAGTAGGAACACGATATACTCCTACGAGCAGTACTTC. It specifies CASRNTIYSYEQYF. The V call is TRBV19, the J call TRBJ2-7; D gene uncertain. Germline values: CDR1 LNHDA, CDR2 SQIVND (reference sequence). Trimming pared 6 bases from V and 0 bases from J, leaving 12 bases between. The CDR3 covers 14 residues. Together with reference TRBV19 and TRBJ2-7, the CDR3 gives the full variable domain: DGGITQSPKYLFRKEGQNVTLSCEQNLNHDAMYWYRQDPGQGLRLIYYSQIVNDFQKGDIAEGYSVSREKKESFPLTVTSAQKNPTAFYLCASRNTIYSYEQYFGPGTRLTVT.

The chain links TRBV4-1 to TRBJ2-3; 10 bases are shared with TRBD2. Germline lookup yields CDR1 MGHRA and CDR2 YSYEKL. Losses at the gene ends were 4 bases for V and 6 bases for J; bases not matched to a gene: 16. This CDR3 region has 18 residues. The CDR3 DNA is TGCGCCAGCAGCCGGGGTGCGTTAGCGGGAGGCTCCAACGATACGCAGTATTTT. Translating it yields CASSRGALAGGSNDTQYF.

Only one count was recorded for this clone. The CDR3 sequence is CASSQDPGAQETQYF. CDR3 DNA: TGTGCCAGCAGCCAAGATCCAGGGGCCCAAGAGACCCAGTACTTC. The gene calls are TRBV3-1 (or the pseudogene TRBV3-2) and TRBJ2-5; perhaps TRBD1 as D (6 bases). CDR1 is LGHDT and CDR2 is YNNKEL in the germline V gene (reference sequence). The CDR3 consists of 15 residues. Trimming took 0 bases from V and 1 from J, leaving 9 bases between them.

The V gene is TRBV11-1, the J gene TRBJ2-5; 9 positions match TRBD1. Germline trimming cut 2 bases from V and 4 bases from J; bases unmatched to any gene: 2. In germline, CDR1 is SGHAT, CDR2 FQDESV (reference sequence). The CDR3 has 14 amino acids. The CDR3 DNA reads as TGTGCCAGCAGCTTAAGGACAGGGGTAGAGACCCAGTACTTC. Translating gives CASSLRTGVETQYF. Based on the CDR3 plus reference TRBV11-1 and TRBJ2-5, the full variable domain is EAEVAQSPRYKITEKSQAVAFWCDPISGHATLYWYRQILGQGPELLVQFQDESVVDDSQLPKDRFSAERLKGVDSTLKIQPAELGDSAMYLCASSLRTGVETQYFGPGTRLLVL.

The rearrangement links TRBV28 to TRBJ1-1, with D possibly being TRBD1 (5 bases). There are 11 residues in the CDR3. Trimming removed 2 bases at V and 11 bases at J, with 9 bases between. Germline values: CDR1 MDHEN, CDR2 SYDVKM. CDR3 bases: TGTGCCAGCAGTTTACCAGGGCGGGCTTTCTTT. Translating it yields CASSLPGRAFF.